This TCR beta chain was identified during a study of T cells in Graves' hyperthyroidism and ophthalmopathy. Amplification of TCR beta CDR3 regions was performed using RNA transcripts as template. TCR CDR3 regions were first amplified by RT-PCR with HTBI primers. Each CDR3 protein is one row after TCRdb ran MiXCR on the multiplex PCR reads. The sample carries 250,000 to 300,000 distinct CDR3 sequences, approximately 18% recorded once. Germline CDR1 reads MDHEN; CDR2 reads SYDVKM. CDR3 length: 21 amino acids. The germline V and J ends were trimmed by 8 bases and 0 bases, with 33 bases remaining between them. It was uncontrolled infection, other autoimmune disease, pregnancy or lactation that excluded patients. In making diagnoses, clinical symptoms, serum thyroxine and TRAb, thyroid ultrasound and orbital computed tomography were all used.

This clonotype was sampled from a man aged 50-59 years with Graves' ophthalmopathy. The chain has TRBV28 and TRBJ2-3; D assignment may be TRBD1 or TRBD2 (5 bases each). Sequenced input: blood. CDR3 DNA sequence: TGTGCCAGCCGCGATTGGCCGGGCAGGGTGGGGAGCGGTCCTAGCACAGATACGCAGTATTTT. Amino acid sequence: CASRDWPGRVGSGPSTDTQYF.